Each of the 10 T cell receptor beta chains below was sequenced from the same sample in a study of OX40 agonist ivuxolimab in advanced cancers. Library generation was performed with the immunoSEQ multiplex PCR assay. Imported from immuneACCESS, the table was reduced by TCRdb to in-frame sequences with V and J called. These copies leave out some clones; in studies compared against another copy, an unresolved V gene accounts for under half, and the cause of the remainder is not known. The sample includes fewer than 85,000 clones, with 65% to 90% observed a single time. The ten most abundant clones make up just under 2% of the sample. Sequencing was performed on CD4+ or CD8+ T cells sorted from blood, taken in a trial of the OX40 agonist ivuxolimab. Every receptor here comes from an adult with an advanced solid tumor such as melanoma, head and neck, liver or kidney cancer.

The J gene is TRBJ2-7, the V gene TRBV5-1, with D perhaps being TRBD1 or TRBD2 (5 bases each). Trimming left V 1 base short and J 3 bases short, with 11 bases between. CDR1 and CDR2 (germline): SGHRS, YFSETQ. The CDR3 runs 14 residues. In DNA, the CDR3 is TGCGCCAGCAGCTTGTGGGACGGGAACTACGAGCAGTACTTC. Residues: CASSLWDGNYEQYF. Based on the CDR3 plus reference TRBV5-1 and TRBJ2-7, the full variable domain is KAGVTQTPRYLIKTRGQQVTLSCSPISGHRSVSWYQQTPGQGLQFLFEYFSETQRNKGNFPGRFSGRQFSNSRSEMNVSTLELGDSALYLCASSLWDGNYEQYFGPGTRLTVT.

This sequence joins TRBV30 and TRBJ2-1; D is undetermined. Germline lookup yields CDR1 GTSNPN and CDR2 SVGIG (reference sequence). The CDR3 covers 11 residues. V lost 0 bases, J lost 9 bases, and 6 bases lay in between. As DNA, the CDR3 is TGTGCCTGGAGTGTACTGCGTGAGCAGTTCTTC. Its translation is CAWSVLREQFF.

The chain uses TRBV5-6 and TRBJ1-2, with 12 nucleotides matching TRBD1. This CDR3 comprises 17 residues. J gave up 5 bases and V 3 bases, and 11 bases lay outside the gene matches. Germline CDR1 reads SGHDT; CDR2 reads YYEEEE. CDR3 amino acids: CASSSRGQGAFGYGYTF. In DNA, the CDR3 is TGTGCCAGCAGCTCAAGGGGACAGGGGGCGTTTGGTTATGGCTACACCTTC.

V gene TRBV6-1 combines with J gene TRBJ1-5, with 7 bases aligning to TRBD1. Germline CDR1 reads MNHNS; CDR2 reads SASEGT. V trimming: 1 base; J trimming: 3 bases; junction bases outside the gene matches: 3. The CDR3 covers 15 residues. CDR3 sequence (DNA): TGTGCCAGCAGTGAAGGGACAGGTTACAATCAGCCCCAGCATTTT. Amino acids: CASSEGTGYNQPQHF.

The rearrangement uses TRBV10-3 and TRBJ2-7, with TRBD2 as a possible D gene (7 bases). CDR1 is ENHRY and CDR2 is SYGVKD in the germline V gene. CDR3 length equals 13 residues. Deletions cut 7 bases from V and 5 bases from J, with 15 bases between. The CDR3 here is CAITNQGRDEQYF. The CDR3 nucleotides read TGTGCCATCACCAACCAGGGGAGGGACGAGCAGTACTTC.

This chain links TRBV4-1 with TRBJ2-7, with D maybe TRBD1 (5 bases). V was shortened by 3 bases and J by 1 base, with 19 bases between the two germline ends. The CDR3 is made up of 17 amino acids. Per the germline V gene, CDR1 is MGHRA and CDR2 is YSYEKL. The CDR3 here is CASSHYFADSLSYEQYF. The CDR3 DNA is TGCGCCAGCAGCCATTATTTCGCCGACAGCCTATCCTACGAGCAGTACTTC.

The V and J genes are TRBV29-1 and TRBJ2-7; D remains unclear. The CDR3 is 14 residues long. CDR1 is SQVTM and CDR2 is ANQGSEA in the germline V gene. Trimming pared 2 bases from V and 0 bases from J, leaving 11 bases between. In DNA form, the CDR3 reads TGCAGCGTTGAATCCGCGCGTCCCTCCTACGAGCAGTACTTC. This encodes CSVESARPSYEQYF.

The chain employs TRBV27 and TRBJ1-2; maybe TRBD1 (5 bases). Germline V CDR1 and CDR2: MNHEY, SMNVEV (reference sequence). Trimming left V 3 bases short and J 5 bases short, with 13 bases between. The CDR3 covers 14 residues. The CDR3 DNA reads TGTGCCAGCAGTTTCCGTAGGGGCGATTATGGCTACACCTTC. This encodes CASSFRRGDYGYTF.

The genes are TRBV5-1 and TRBJ2-3; a possible D gene is TRBD2 (5 bases). Germline V gene lookup returns CDR1 SGHRS and CDR2 YFSETQ. CDR3 length equals 15 residues. V was shortened by 0 bases and J by 4 bases, with 12 bases between the two germline ends. CDR3 in DNA: TGCGCCAGCAGCTTGGGGCCTAAGAGGGCAGATACGCAGTATTTT. Translated, it gives CASSLGPKRADTQYF.

This rearrangement joins TRBV30 to TRBJ1-2, with D maybe TRBD1 (5 bases). Germline assignment: CDR1 GTSNPN and CDR2 SVGIG (reference sequence). The CDR3 contains 10 residues. Between the trimmed V and J ends, which lost 8 bases and 4 bases, there was a span of 8 bases. CDR3 in amino acids: CAAGGYGYTF. The CDR3 DNA is TGTGCCGCCGGGGGCTATGGCTACACCTTC.